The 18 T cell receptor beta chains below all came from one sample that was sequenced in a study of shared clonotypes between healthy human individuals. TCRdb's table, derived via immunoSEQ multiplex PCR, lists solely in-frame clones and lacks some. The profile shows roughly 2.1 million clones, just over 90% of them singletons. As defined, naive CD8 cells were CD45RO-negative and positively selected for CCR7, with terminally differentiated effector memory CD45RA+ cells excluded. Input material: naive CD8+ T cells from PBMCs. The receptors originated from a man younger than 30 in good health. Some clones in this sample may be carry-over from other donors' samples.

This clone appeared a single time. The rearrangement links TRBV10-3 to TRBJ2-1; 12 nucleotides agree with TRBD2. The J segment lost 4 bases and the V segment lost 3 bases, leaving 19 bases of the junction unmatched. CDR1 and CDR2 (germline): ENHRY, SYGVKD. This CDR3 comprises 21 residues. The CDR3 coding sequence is TGTGCCATCAGTGACCCCCTCAGGACTAGCGGGACACTTTTTAATTACAATGAGCAGTTCTTC. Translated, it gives CAISDPLRTSGTLFNYNEQFF.

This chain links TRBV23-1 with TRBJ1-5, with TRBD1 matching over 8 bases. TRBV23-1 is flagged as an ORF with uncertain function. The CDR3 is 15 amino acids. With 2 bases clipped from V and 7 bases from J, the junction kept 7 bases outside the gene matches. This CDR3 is CASSQRTGSQQPQHF. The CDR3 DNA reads TGCGCCAGCAGTCAACGGACAGGGTCGCAACAGCCCCAGCATTTT.

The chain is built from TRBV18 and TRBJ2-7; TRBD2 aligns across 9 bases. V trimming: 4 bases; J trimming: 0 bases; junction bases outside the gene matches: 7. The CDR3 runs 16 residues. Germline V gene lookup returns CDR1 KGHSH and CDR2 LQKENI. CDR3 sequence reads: CASSRSLAGLSYEQYF. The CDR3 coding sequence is TGTGCCAGCTCACGGTCCCTAGCGGGGCTCTCCTACGAGCAGTACTTC.

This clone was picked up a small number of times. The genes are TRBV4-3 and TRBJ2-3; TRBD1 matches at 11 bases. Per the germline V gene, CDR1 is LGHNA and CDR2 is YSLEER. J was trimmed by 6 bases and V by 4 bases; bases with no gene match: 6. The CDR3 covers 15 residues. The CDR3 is CASSPGQGAWDTQYF. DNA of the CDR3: TGCGCCAGCAGCCCCGGACAGGGGGCGTGGGATACGCAGTATTTT.

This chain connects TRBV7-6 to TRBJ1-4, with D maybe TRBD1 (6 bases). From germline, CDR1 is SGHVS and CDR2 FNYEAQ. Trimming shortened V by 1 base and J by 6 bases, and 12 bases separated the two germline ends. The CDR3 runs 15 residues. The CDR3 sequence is CASSLDGRGYEKLFF. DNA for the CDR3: TGTGCCAGCAGCTTAGATGGTAGGGGGTATGAAAAACTGTTTTTT.

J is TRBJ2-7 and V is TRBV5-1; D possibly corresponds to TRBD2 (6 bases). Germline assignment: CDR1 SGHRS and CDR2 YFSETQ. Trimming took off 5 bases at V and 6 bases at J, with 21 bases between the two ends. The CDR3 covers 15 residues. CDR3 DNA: TGCGCCAGCAGTCCTTTCGAGCGGGCGGAGATCGAGCAGTACTTC. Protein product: CASSPFERAEIEQYF.

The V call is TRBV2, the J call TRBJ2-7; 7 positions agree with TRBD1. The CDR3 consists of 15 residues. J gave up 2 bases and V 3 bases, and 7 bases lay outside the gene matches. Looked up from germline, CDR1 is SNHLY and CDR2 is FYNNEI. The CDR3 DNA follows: TGTGCCAGCAGTGACCCCCGGGACAGTACCTACGAGCAGTACTTC. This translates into CASSDPRDSTYEQYF.

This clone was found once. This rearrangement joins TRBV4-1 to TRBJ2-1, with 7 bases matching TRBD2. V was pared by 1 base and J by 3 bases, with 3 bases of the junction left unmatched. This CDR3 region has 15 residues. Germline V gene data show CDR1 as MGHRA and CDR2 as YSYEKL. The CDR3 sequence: CASSQVGDYYNEQFF. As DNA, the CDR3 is TGCGCCAGCAGCCAAGTTGGGGACTACTACAATGAGCAGTTCTTC.

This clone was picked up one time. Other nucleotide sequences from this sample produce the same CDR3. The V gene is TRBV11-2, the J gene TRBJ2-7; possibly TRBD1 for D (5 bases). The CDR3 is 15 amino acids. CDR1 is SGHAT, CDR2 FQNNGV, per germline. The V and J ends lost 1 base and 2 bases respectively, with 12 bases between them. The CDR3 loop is CASSLGAGRTYEQYF. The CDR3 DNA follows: TGTGCCAGCAGCTTAGGTGCAGGGCGAACCTACGAGCAGTACTTC. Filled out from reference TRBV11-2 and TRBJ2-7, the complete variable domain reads EAGVAQSPRYKIIEKRQSVAFWCNPISGHATLYWYQQILGQGPKLLIQFQNNGVVDDSQLPKDRFSAERLKGVDSTLKIQPAKLEDSAVYLCASSLGAGRTYEQYFGPGTRLTVT.

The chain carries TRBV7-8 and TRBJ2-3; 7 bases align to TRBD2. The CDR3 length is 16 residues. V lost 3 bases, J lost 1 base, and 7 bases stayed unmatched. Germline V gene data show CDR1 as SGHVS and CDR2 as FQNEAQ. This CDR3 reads CASSFLGLAGTDTQYF. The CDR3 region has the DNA TGTGCCAGCAGCTTTTTGGGTCTAGCGGGCACAGATACGCAGTATTTT.

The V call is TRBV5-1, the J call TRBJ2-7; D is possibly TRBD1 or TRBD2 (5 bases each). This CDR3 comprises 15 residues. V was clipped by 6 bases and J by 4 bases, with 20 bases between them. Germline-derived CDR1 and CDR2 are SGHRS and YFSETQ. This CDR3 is CASNPPGREDYEQYF. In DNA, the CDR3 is TGCGCCAGCAACCCACCGGGACGCGAGGATTACGAGCAGTACTTC.

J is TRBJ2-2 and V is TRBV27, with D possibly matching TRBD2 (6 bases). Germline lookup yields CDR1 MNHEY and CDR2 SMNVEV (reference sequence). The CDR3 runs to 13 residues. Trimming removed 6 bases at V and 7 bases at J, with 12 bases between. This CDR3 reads CASRTGGNGELFF. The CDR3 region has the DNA TGTGCCAGCAGAACCGGCGGGAACGGGGAGCTGTTTTTT.

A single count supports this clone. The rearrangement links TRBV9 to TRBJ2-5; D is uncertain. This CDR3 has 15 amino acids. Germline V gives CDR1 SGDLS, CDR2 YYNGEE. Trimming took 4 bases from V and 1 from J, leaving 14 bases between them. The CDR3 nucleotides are TGTGCCAGCAGCCCTCGCATCGGGTTCCAAGAGACCCAGTACTTC. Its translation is CASSPRIGFQETQYF.

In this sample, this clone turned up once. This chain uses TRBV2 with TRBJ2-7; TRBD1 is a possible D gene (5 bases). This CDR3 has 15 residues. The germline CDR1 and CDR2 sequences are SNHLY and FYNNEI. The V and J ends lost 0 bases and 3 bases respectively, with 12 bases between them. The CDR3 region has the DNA TGTGCCAGCAGTGAAGCGCTTCGGCAGGGCTACGAGCAGTACTTC. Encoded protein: CASSEALRQGYEQYF.

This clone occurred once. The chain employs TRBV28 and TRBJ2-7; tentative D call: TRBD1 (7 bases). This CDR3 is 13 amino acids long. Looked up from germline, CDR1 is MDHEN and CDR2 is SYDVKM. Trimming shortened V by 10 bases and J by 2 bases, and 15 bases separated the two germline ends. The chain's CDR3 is CATKGRGAYEQYF. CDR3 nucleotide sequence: TGTGCCACCAAAGGCAGGGGGGCCTACGAGCAGTACTTC.

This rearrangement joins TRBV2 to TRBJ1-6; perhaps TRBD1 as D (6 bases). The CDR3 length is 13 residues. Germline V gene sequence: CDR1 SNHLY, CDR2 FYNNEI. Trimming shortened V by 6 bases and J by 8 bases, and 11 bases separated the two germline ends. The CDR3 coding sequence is TGTGCCAGCAGCCTGGACAGTTATTCACCCCTCCACTTT. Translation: CASSLDSYSPLHF.

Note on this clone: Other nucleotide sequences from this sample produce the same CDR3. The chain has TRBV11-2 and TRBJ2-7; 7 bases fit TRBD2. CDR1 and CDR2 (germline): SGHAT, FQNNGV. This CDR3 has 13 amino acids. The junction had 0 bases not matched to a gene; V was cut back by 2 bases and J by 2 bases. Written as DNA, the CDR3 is TGTGCCAGCAGCTTAAGCGGGACCTACGAGCAGTACTTC. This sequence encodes CASSLSGTYEQYF.

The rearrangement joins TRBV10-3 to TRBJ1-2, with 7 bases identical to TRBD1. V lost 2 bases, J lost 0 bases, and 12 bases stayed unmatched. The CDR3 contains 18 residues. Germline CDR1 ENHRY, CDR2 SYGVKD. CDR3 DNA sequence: TGTGCCATCAGTGAGGAACCAGGGGACAGCAGTTCTAACTATGGCTACACCTTC. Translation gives CAISEEPGDSSSNYGYTF.